This T cell receptor (beta chain) was captured by sequencing in a study of graft-versus-host responses after intestinal transplantation. The overall study: As for transplant type, recipients had multivisceral, liver-intestinal, or isolated intestinal grafts. Every recipient underwent anti-thymocyte globulin induction, then tacrolimus and steroids for about three years.

CDR1 is MNHNS and CDR2 is SASEGT in the germline V gene. CDR3 length: 17 amino acids. Study-level points and caveats: Some GvH clones appeared in ileal mucosa or blood before recipient bone marrow. Allografts carried high graft-versus-host to host-versus-graft clonal ratios in patients having graft-donor T cell macrochimerism.

As regards this clone: Its specificity is unknown. Relative to the germline gene, one junction end is altered; a read error may explain this.

TCRdb's copy holds only in-frame clones and misses some; the assay was immunoSEQ multiplex PCR. Among about 86,000 clones listed, approximately 90% were seen once. Sequenced material: unstimulated CD4+ T cells sorted from spleen or lymph node cells, taken before transplant. The chain uses TRBV6-1 and TRBJ2-5; 13 positions match TRBD2. This TCR came from a human donor who was the organ donor for an intestinal transplant. CDR3 DNA: TGTGCCAACAGTGCCGATTGGACTAGCGGGAGATCGGAGACCCAGTACTTC. Amino acids: CANSADWTSGRSETQYF.